The TCR beta chain under discussion was sequenced for a study of shared clonotypes between healthy human individuals. Study outcomes and limitations: Clonotypes shared by all four sorted-subset donors had higher generation probabilities than non-shared clonotypes.

TCRdb's table, derived via immunoSEQ multiplex PCR, lists solely in-frame clones and lacks some. The sample holds nearly 750,000 clones; approximately 77% are singletons and the top ten take approximately 1.8%. Germline lookup yields CDR1 MNHEY and CDR2 SVGAGI. CDR3 length: 14 amino acids. The V gene end was trimmed by 5 bases and the J gene end by 6 bases; junction bases not matched to a gene: 8. On this clone itself: Its antigen is unidentified.

This chain connects TRBV6-5 to TRBJ2-7, with 9 bases aligning to TRBD1. This clonotype was sampled from a woman in her thirties in good health. Material: memory CD4+ T cells sorted from blood. Subset noted: CD45RA-negative fraction. In DNA form, the CDR3 reads TGTGCCAGCAGTCTCCGGGACAGGGTCAGCGAGCAGTACTTC. Translation gives CASSLRDRVSEQYF.